This record looks at one T cell receptor beta chain sequence and its context. This record comes from a study of blood T cell repertoires in COVID-19. Source study methods: Researchers report that nucleated cell counts were estimated from reference gene primer amplification. The table came from immunoSEQ multiplex PCR; TCRdb's copy has only in-frame clones and leaves some out. The V and J calls and clone size come from that table; D and trimming were worked out from the DNA. Of approximately 160,000 clones listed, approximately 84% are singletons. V gave up 6 bases and J gave up 0 bases, with 12 bases separating them. Germline V lookup: CDR1 MNHEY, CDR2 SVGEGT. This CDR3 comprises 14 residues. Participants reported their clinical history, and cohort assignment relied on those reports.

The TCR was taken from a woman in her fifties or sixties who had recovered from COVID-19. The rearrangement uses TRBV6-2 or TRBV6-3 and TRBJ2-7; no clear D gene. Specimen: PBMCs or T cells enriched from blood (not recorded which). DNA for the CDR3: TGTGCCAGCAGCCCGTGGCGGTCCTCCTACGAGCAGTACTTC. Amino acid sequence: CASSPWRSSYEQYF.